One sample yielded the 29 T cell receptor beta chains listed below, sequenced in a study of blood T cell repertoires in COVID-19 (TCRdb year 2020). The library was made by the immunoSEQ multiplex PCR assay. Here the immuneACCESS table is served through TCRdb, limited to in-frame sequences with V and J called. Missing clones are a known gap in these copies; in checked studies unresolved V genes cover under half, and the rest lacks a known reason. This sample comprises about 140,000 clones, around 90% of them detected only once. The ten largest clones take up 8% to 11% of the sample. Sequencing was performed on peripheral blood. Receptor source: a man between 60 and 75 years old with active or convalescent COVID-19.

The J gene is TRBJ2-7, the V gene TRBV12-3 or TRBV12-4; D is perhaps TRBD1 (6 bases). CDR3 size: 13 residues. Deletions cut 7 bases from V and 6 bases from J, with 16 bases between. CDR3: CASTQQGSREQYF. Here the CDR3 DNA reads TGTGCCAGCACCCAACAGGGTTCGCGCGAGCAGTACTTC.

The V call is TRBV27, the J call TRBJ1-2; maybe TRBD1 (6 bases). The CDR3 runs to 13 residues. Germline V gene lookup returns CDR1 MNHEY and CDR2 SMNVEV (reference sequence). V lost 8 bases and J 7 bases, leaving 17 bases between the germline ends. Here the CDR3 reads CASLSQGGGGYTF. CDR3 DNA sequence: TGTGCCAGCCTCTCCCAGGGAGGGGGTGGCTACACCTTC.

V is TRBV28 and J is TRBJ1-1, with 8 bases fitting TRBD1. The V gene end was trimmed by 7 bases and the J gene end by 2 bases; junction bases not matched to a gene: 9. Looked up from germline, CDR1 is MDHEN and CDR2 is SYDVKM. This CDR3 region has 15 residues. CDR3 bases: TGTGCCAGCACCCCCTCAGGACAGGGAAACACTGAAGCTTTCTTT. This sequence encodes CASTPSGQGNTEAFF.

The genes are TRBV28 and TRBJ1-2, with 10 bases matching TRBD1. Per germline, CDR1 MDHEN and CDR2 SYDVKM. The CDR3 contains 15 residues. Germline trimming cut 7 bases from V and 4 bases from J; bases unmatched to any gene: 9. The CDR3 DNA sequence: TGTGCCAGCATCTCCCGGGACAGGGGAATCTATGGCTACACCTTC. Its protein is CASISRDRGIYGYTF.

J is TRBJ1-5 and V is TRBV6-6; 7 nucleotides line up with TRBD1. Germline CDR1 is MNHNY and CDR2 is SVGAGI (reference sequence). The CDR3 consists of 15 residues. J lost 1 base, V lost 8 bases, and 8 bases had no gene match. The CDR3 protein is CASGRQGASNQPQHF. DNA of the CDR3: TGTGCCAGCGGCAGACAGGGAGCAAGCAATCAGCCCCAGCATTTT.

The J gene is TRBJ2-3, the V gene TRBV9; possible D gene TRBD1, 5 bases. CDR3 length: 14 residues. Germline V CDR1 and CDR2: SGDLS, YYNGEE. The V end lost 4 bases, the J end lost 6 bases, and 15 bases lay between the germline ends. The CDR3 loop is CASSTLRSGDTQYF. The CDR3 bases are TGTGCCAGCAGCACCCTGAGATCAGGGGATACGCAGTATTTT.

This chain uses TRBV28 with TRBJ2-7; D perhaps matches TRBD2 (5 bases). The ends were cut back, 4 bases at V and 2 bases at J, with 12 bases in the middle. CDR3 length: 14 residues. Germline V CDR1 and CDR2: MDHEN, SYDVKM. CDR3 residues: CASSSHGLTYEQYF. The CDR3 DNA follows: TGTGCCAGCAGTTCCCACGGACTTACCTACGAGCAGTACTTC. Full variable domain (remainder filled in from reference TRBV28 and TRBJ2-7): DVKVTQSSRYLVKRTGEKVFLECVQDMDHENMFWYRQDPGLGLRLIYFSYDVKMKEKGDIPEGYSVSREKKERFSLILESASTNQTSMYLCASSSHGLTYEQYFGPGTRLTVT.

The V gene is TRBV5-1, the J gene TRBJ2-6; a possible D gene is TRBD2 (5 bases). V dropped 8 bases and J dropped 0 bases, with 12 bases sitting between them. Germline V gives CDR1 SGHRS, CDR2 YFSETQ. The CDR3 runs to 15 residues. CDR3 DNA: TGCGCCAGTTCTTTGGGGAGCTCTGGGGCCAACGTCCTGACTTTC. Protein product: CASSLGSSGANVLTF.

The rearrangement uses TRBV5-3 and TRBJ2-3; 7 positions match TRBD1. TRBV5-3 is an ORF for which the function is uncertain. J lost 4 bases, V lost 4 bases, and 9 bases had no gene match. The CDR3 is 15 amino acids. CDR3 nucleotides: TGTGCCAGAAGCCCCTCGGGACAGCAGGCAGATACGCAGTATTTT. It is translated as CARSPSGQQADTQYF.

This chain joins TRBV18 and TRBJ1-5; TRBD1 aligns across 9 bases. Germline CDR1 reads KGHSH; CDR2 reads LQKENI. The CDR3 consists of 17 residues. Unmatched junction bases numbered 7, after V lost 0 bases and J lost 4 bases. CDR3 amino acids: CASSPPGGQGANQPQHF. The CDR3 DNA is TGTGCCAGCTCACCACCGGGGGGACAGGGCGCGAATCAGCCCCAGCATTTT.

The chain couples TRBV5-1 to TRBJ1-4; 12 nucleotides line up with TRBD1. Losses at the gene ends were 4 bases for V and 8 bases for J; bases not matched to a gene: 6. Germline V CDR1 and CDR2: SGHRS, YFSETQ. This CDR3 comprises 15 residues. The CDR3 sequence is CASSHSGTGGEKLFF. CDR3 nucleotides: TGCGCCAGCAGCCATTCAGGGACAGGGGGCGAAAAACTGTTTTTT.

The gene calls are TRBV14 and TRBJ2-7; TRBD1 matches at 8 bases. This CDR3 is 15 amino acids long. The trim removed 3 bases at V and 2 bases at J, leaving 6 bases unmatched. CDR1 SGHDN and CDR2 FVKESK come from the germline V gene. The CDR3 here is CASSQLWDRPYEQYF. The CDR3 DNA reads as TGTGCCAGCAGCCAGTTGTGGGACAGGCCCTACGAGCAGTACTTC.

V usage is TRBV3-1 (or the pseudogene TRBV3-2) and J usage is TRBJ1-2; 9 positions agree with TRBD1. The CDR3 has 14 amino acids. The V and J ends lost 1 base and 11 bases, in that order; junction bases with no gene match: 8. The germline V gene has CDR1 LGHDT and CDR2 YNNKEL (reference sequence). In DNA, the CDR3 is TGTGCCAGCAGCCAAGGGACAGGGGCCGAGGGGTACACCTTC. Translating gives CASSQGTGAEGYTF.

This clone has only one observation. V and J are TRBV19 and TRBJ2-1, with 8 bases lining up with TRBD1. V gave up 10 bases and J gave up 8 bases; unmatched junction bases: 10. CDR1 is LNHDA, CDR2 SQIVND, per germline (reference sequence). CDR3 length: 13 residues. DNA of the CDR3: TGTGCCATTAAGAACCTGACAGGGGATGAGCAGTTCTTC. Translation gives CAIKNLTGDEQFF.

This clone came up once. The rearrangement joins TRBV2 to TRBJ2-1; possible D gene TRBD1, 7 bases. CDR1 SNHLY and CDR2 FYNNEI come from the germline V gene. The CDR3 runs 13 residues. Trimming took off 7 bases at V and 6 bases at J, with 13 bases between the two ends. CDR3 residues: CASKEGAGNEQFF. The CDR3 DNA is TGTGCCAGCAAGGAGGGGGCCGGCAATGAGCAGTTCTTC. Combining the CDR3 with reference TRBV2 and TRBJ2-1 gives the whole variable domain EPEVTQTPSHQVTQMGQEVILRCVPISNHLYFYWYRQILGQKVEFLVSFYNNEISEKSEIFDDQFSVERPDGSNFTLKIRSTKLEDSAMYFCASKEGAGNEQFFGPGTRLTVL.

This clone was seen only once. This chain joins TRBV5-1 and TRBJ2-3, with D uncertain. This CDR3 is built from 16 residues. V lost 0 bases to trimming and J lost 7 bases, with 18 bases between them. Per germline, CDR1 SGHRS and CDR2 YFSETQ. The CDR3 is CASSLGWLGDGNTQYF. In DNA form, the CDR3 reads TGCGCCAGCAGCTTGGGCTGGCTAGGCGATGGAAATACGCAGTATTTT.

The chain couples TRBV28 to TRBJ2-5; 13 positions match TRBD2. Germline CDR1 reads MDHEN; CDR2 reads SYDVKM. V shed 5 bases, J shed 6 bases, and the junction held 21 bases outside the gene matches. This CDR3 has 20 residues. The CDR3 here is CASSPSGPGTSGASWQTQYF. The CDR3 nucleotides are TGTGCCAGCAGTCCGTCAGGCCCCGGGACTAGCGGGGCCTCGTGGCAGACCCAGTACTTC.

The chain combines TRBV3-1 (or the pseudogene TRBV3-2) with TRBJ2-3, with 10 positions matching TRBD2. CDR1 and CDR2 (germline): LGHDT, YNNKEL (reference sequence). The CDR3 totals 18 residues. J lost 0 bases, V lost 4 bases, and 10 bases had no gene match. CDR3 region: CASSPGASGSKSTDTQYF. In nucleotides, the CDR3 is TGTGCCAGCAGCCCCGGGGCTAGCGGGAGCAAAAGCACAGATACGCAGTATTTT.

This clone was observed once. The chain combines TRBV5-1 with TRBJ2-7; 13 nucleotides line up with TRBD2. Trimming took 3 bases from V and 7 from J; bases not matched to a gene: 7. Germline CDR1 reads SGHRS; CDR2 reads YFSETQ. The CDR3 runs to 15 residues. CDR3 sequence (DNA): TGCGCCAGCAGCTCGAACCCGGGACTAGCGGGAGAGCAGTACTTC. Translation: CASSSNPGLAGEQYF.

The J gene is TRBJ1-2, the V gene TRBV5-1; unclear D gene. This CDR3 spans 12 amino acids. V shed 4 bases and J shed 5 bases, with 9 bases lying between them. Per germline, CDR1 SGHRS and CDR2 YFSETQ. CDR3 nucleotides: TGCGCCAGCAGCGGGCAGAGATATGGCTACACCTTC. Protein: CASSGQRYGYTF.

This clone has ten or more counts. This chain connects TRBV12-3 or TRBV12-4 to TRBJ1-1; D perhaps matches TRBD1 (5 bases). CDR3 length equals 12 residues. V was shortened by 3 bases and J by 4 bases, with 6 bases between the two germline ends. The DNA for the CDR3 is TGTGCCAGCAGTTTGGGACTCACTGAAGCTTTCTTT. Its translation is CASSLGLTEAFF.

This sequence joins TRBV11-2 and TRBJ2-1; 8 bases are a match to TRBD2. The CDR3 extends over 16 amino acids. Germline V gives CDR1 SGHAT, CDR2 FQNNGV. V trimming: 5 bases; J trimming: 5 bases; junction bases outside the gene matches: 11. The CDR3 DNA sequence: TGTGCCAGCAGCCCTATTCGGCGACTAGCGAACAATGAGCAGTTCTTC. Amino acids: CASSPIRRLANNEQFF.

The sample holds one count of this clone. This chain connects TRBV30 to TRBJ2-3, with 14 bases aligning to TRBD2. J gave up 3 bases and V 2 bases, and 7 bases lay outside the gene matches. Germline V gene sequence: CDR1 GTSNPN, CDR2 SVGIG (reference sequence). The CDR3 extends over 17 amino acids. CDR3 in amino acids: CAWSIGRTSGRTDTQYF. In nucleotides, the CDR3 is TGTGCCTGGAGTATCGGAAGGACTAGCGGGAGGACAGATACGCAGTATTTT.

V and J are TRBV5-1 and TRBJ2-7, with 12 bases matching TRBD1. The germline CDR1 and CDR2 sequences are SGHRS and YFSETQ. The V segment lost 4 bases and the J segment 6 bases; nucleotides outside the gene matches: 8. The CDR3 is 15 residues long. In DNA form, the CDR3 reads TGCGCCAGCAGCCCGCCGGGACAGGGGGCGACCGAGCAGTACTTC. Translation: CASSPPGQGATEQYF. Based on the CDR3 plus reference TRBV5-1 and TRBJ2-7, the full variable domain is KAGVTQTPRYLIKTRGQQVTLSCSPISGHRSVSWYQQTPGQGLQFLFEYFSETQRNKGNFPGRFSGRQFSNSRSEMNVSTLELGDSALYLCASSPPGQGATEQYFGPGTRLTVT.

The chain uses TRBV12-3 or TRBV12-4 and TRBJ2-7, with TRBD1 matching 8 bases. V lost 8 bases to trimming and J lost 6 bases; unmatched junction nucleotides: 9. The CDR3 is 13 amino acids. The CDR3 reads CASGGTGVSEQYF. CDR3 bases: TGTGCCAGCGGCGGGACAGGAGTTTCCGAGCAGTACTTC.

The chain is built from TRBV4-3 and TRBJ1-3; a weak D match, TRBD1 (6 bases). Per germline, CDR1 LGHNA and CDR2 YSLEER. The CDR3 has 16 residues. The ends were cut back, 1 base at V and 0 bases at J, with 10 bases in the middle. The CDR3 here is CASSQAAQGSGNTIYF. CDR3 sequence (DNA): TGCGCCAGCAGCCAAGCCGCACAGGGCTCTGGAAACACCATATATTTT.

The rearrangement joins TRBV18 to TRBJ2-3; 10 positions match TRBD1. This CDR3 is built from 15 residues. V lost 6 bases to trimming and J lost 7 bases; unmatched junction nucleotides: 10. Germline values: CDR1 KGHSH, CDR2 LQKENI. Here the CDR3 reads CASSYKRQGANTQYF. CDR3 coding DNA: TGTGCCAGCTCCTACAAGAGACAGGGGGCAAATACGCAGTATTTT.

Here the CDR3 reads CAMETDPRLNTEAFF. In DNA, the CDR3 is TGTGCCATGGAGACAGACCCAAGATTGAACACTGAAGCTTTCTTT. This chain connects TRBV7-9 to TRBJ1-1, with a possible D match to TRBD1 (5 bases). Germline values: CDR1 SEHNR, CDR2 FQNEAQ (reference sequence). The CDR3 contains 15 residues. V shed 10 bases and J shed 0 bases, with 18 bases lying between them. The full variable domain, its missing parts supplied by reference TRBV7-9 and TRBJ1-1, is DTGVSQNPRHKITKRGQNVTFRCDPISEHNRLYWYRQTLGQGPEFLTYFQNEAQLEKSRLLSDRFSAERPKGSFSTLEIQRTEQGDSAMYLCAMETDPRLNTEAFFGQGTRLTVV.

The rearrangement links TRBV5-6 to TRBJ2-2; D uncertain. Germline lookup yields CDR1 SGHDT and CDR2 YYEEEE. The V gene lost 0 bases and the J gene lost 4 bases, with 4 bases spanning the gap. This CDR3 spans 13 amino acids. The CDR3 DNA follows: TGTGCCAGCAGCTTGGGAGCCACCGGGGAGCTGTTTTTT. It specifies CASSLGATGELFF.